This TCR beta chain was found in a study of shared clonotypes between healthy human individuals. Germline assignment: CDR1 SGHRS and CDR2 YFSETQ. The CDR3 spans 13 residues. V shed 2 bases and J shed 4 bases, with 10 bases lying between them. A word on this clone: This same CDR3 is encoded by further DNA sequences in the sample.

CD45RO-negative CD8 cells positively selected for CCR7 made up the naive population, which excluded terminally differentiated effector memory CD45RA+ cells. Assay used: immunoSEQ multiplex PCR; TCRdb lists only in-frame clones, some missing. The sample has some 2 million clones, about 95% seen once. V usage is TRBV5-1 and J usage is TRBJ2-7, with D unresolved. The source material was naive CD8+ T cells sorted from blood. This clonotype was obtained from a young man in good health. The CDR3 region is CASSFGLGYEQYF. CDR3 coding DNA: TGCGCCAGCAGCTTTGGCCTGGGTTACGAGCAGTACTTC.